A single sample is the source of the 24 T cell receptor beta chains below, sequenced in a study of shared clonotypes between healthy human individuals. Libraries were prepared by immunoSEQ multiplex PCR; TCRdb keeps only in-frame clonotypes and omits some of them. The sample yields about 2.4 million clones, 80% to 95% seen once. The source material was naive CD4+ T cells from PBMCs. Described subset: CD45RA+ positively selected. All receptors derive from a man aged 18 to 30 in good health. Some clones in this sample may be carry-over from other donors' samples.

The rearrangement joins TRBV9 to TRBJ2-2; D ambiguous. The CDR3 contains 12 residues. Germline CDR1 and CDR2: SGDLS and YYNGEE. Between the trimmed V and J ends, which lost 5 bases and 5 bases, there was a span of 7 bases. The CDR3 spells CASRGLTGELFF. Here the CDR3 DNA reads TGTGCCAGCAGGGGGTTGACCGGGGAGCTGTTTTTT.

The chain recombines TRBV28 with TRBJ2-7; D is perhaps TRBD1 or TRBD2 (7 bases each). Germline V CDR1 and CDR2: MDHEN, SYDVKM. V lost 11 bases and J lost 0, with 17 bases in between. The CDR3 covers 14 residues. The CDR3 DNA reads as TGTGCCTGTCTGGGAGGGGGCCTCTCCTACGAGCAGTACTTC. Amino acid sequence: CACLGGGLSYEQYF.

The chain combines TRBV7-2 with TRBJ2-7; 9 positions agree with TRBD1. The germline V gene encodes CDR1 SGHTA and CDR2 FQGNSA. J was trimmed by 6 bases and V by 2 bases; bases with no gene match: 5. This CDR3 is 14 amino acids long. The CDR3 DNA reads TGTGCCAGCAGCTTAAAACAGGGGGCGCGCGAGCAGTACTTC. It codes for CASSLKQGAREQYF.

This chain links TRBV7-2 with TRBJ2-7; 8 positions agree with TRBD1. V shed 4 bases, J shed 0 bases, and the junction held 2 bases outside the gene matches. CDR1 is SGHTA and CDR2 is FQGNSA in the germline V gene. This CDR3 contains 14 residues. DNA of the CDR3: TGTGCCAGCAGCTGGACAGGGTTCTCCTACGAGCAGTACTTC. It is translated as CASSWTGFSYEQYF.

The gene calls are TRBV30 and TRBJ2-1; perhaps TRBD1 as D (6 bases). With 1 base removed from V and 8 bases from J, the gap between germline ends came to 12 bases. From germline, CDR1 is GTSNPN and CDR2 SVGIG (reference sequence). The CDR3 consists of 13 residues. CDR3 sequence reads: CAWSEDSWDEQFF. CDR3 DNA sequence: TGTGCCTGGAGTGAGGACAGTTGGGATGAGCAGTTCTTC.

V is TRBV7-9 and J is TRBJ2-1; weak D call: TRBD2 (6 bases). Germline V gene data show CDR1 as SEHNR and CDR2 as FQNEAQ (reference sequence). The CDR3 has 14 residues. Trimming took off 0 bases at V and 7 bases at J, with 10 bases between the two ends. This chain's CDR3 is CASSLAIAGNEQFF. DNA of the CDR3: TGTGCCAGCAGCTTAGCGATTGCGGGAAATGAGCAGTTCTTC.

This sequence joins TRBV10-3 and TRBJ2-3; D unclear. Germline CDR1 and CDR2: ENHRY and SYGVKD. The V gene lost 10 bases and the J gene lost 6 bases, with 11 bases spanning the gap. CDR3 length equals 11 residues. This CDR3 reads CATKVGDTQYF. The CDR3 nucleotides read TGTGCCACCAAAGTCGGGGATACGCAGTATTTT.

In this sample, this clone turned up once. The V and J genes are TRBV5-6 and TRBJ2-7, with D hard to call. The CDR3 contains 12 residues. V gave up 4 bases and J gave up 12 bases, with 17 bases separating them. Germline loops: CDR1 SGHDT, CDR2 YYEEEE. CDR3 nucleotide sequence: TGTGCCAGCAGCAGACCCCTGACTCCTTGGTACTTC. Protein sequence: CASSRPLTPWYF.

J is TRBJ1-1 and V is TRBV2; TRBD1 is a possible D gene (5 bases). The germline CDR1 and CDR2 sequences are SNHLY and FYNNEI. CDR3 length: 15 amino acids. Trimming took 7 bases from V and 4 from J, leaving 19 bases between them. In nucleotides, the CDR3 is TGTGCCAGCATTTCCACTCCGGGACTGGGCACTGAAGCTTTCTTT. Protein sequence: CASISTPGLGTEAFF.

This chain links TRBV5-1 with TRBJ2-1, with no clear D. CDR1 SGHRS and CDR2 YFSETQ come from the germline V gene. Trimming shortened V by 0 bases and J by 3 bases, and 13 bases separated the two germline ends. The CDR3 extends over 16 amino acids. This CDR3 is CASSLEARESYNEQFF. In DNA form, the CDR3 reads TGCGCCAGCAGCTTGGAGGCTAGAGAAAGCTACAATGAGCAGTTCTTC.

This chain joins TRBV7-2 and TRBJ2-4; TRBD2 agrees at 7 bases. CDR1 and CDR2 from the germline V gene are SGHTA and FQGNSA. This CDR3 has 17 amino acids. J lost 7 bases, V lost 1 base, and 13 bases had no gene match. The CDR3 is CASSLGLAERPGNIQYF. The CDR3 DNA is TGTGCCAGCAGCTTAGGGCTAGCGGAACGCCCGGGGAACATTCAGTACTTC.

J is TRBJ2-3 and V is TRBV11-2, with TRBD2 as a possible D gene (6 bases). The CDR3 is made up of 15 amino acids. The germline V gene encodes CDR1 SGHAT and CDR2 FQNNGV. Trimming took off 5 bases at V and 5 bases at J, with 17 bases between the two ends. Written as DNA, the CDR3 is TGTGCCAGCAGCCCCGGCAGGGCGGGGATAGATACGCAGTATTTT. It encodes CASSPGRAGIDTQYF.

Regarding this clone: This CDR3 is also generated by other DNA sequences in the sample. The chain employs TRBV18 and TRBJ2-7, with 7 bases identical to TRBD1. Germline lookup yields CDR1 KGHSH and CDR2 LQKENI. The CDR3 spans 14 residues. V lost 6 bases, J lost 2 bases, and 7 bases stayed unmatched. This CDR3 is CASSPRQGPYEQYF. CDR3 coding DNA: TGTGCCAGCTCTCCGAGACAGGGTCCCTACGAGCAGTACTTC.

Only a few counts were recorded for this clone. The V gene is TRBV7-2, the J gene TRBJ1-1; the D is unclear. CDR3 length equals 13 residues. Trimming removed 2 bases at V and 1 base at J, with 5 bases between. Germline V lookup: CDR1 SGHTA, CDR2 FQGNSA. The CDR3 DNA reads as TGTGCCAGCAGCTTATGGTGGAACACTGAAGCTTTCTTT. Translating it yields CASSLWWNTEAFF.

The chain combines TRBV5-1 with TRBJ2-7; the match to TRBD2 covers 10 bases. The CDR3 is 18 amino acids. The junction had 15 bases not matched to a gene; V was cut back by 1 base and J by 5 bases. The V gene's germline CDR1 is SGHRS and CDR2 YFSETQ. CDR3 residues: CASSLRSLAGGPVNEQYF. Written as DNA, the CDR3 is TGCGCCAGCAGCTTGCGGAGCTTAGCGGGAGGACCGGTCAACGAGCAGTACTTC.

The V gene is TRBV6-1, the J gene TRBJ1-1; TRBD1 might be the D (5 bases). The CDR3 length is 12 residues. Germline V gene sequence: CDR1 MNHNS, CDR2 SASEGT. V was pared by 8 bases and J by 3 bases, with 10 bases between. The CDR3 is CASGEGHTEAFF. The CDR3 bases are TGTGCCAGCGGGGAGGGACACACTGAAGCTTTCTTT.

J is TRBJ2-1 and V is TRBV11-2; TRBD1 is a possible D gene (6 bases). V was pared by 3 bases and J by 3 bases, with 15 bases between. The germline V gene has CDR1 SGHAT and CDR2 FQNNGV. This CDR3 comprises 16 residues. CDR3 protein: CASSFQGLGNYNEQFF. CDR3 coding DNA: TGTGCCAGCAGCTTTCAGGGGCTGGGAAACTACAATGAGCAGTTCTTC.

Points on this clone: At the DNA level, this CDR3 is encoded by other sequences in the same sample as well. V is TRBV25-1 and J is TRBJ1-2; D gene ambiguous. CDR3 size: 11 residues. The germline CDR1 and CDR2 sequences are MGHDK and SYGVNS. V was trimmed by 2 bases and J by 8 bases, leaving 6 bases between them. CDR3 DNA: TGTGCCAGCAGTGAAGGGTTGGGCTACACCTTC. This translates into CASSEGLGYTF.

V and J are TRBV2 and TRBJ1-6, with TRBD1 matching 9 bases. The CDR3 spans 15 residues. V gave up 7 bases and J gave up 7 bases; unmatched junction bases: 8. In germline, CDR1 is SNHLY, CDR2 FYNNEI. The CDR3 region is CASIFDRGGNSPLHF. The CDR3 nucleotides read TGTGCCAGCATTTTTGACAGGGGGGGAAATTCACCCCTCCACTTT.

The V and J genes are TRBV28 and TRBJ2-7; 8 bases fit TRBD2. V lost 4 bases to trimming and J lost 7 bases; unmatched junction nucleotides: 9. The germline V gene has CDR1 MDHEN and CDR2 SYDVKM. This CDR3 spans 14 amino acids. The CDR3 spells CASSSAAGGREQYF. Written as DNA, the CDR3 is TGTGCCAGCAGTTCAGCTGCGGGGGGTCGGGAGCAGTACTTC.

The rearrangement joins TRBV5-1 to TRBJ2-5; D ambiguous. V dropped 1 base and J dropped 3 bases, with 13 bases sitting between them. In germline, CDR1 is SGHRS, CDR2 YFSETQ. The CDR3 is 15 amino acids. This CDR3 reads CASSLLDWREETQYF. CDR3 in DNA: TGCGCCAGCAGCTTGTTAGATTGGCGCGAAGAGACCCAGTACTTC.

The rearrangement links TRBV7-3 to TRBJ2-3; 12 bases are a match to TRBD2. There are 16 residues in the CDR3. Per germline, CDR1 SGHTA and CDR2 FQGTGA. J gave up 1 base and V 2 bases, and 1 base lay outside the gene matches. CDR3 nucleotides: TGTGCCAGCAGCTTAGGACTAGCGGGGCGCACAGATACGCAGTATTTT. Translated, it gives CASSLGLAGRTDTQYF.

This chain links TRBV18 with TRBJ2-4; D gene uncertain. Germline V gene sequence: CDR1 KGHSH, CDR2 LQKENI. The V and J ends lost 4 bases and 6 bases respectively, with 13 bases between them. This CDR3 region has 14 residues. Here the CDR3 DNA reads TGTGCCAGCTCACGGGGATTCTCTTTAAACATTCAGTACTTC. Translated, it gives CASSRGFSLNIQYF.

The gene calls are TRBV9 and TRBJ1-1, with no clear D. V was trimmed by 0 bases and J by 3 bases, leaving 9 bases between them. Germline values: CDR1 SGDLS, CDR2 YYNGEE. The CDR3 runs to 14 residues. The CDR3 sequence is CASSVEGGHTEAFF. The CDR3 nucleotides read TGTGCCAGCAGCGTAGAGGGAGGTCACACTGAAGCTTTCTTT.